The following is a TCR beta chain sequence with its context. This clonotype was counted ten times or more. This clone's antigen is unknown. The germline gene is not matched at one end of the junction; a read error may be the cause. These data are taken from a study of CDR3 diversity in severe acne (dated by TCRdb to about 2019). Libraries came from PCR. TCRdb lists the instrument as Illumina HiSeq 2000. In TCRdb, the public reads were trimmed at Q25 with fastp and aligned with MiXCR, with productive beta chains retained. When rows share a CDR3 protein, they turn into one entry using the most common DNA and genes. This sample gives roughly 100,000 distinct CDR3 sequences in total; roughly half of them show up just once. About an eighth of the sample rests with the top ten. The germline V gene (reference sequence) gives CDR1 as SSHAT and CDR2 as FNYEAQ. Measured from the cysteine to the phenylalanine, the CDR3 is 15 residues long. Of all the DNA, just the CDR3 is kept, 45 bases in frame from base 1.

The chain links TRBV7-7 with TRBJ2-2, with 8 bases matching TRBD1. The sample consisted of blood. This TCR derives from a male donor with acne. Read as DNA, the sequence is TGTGCTAGCAGCTTAGACAGGGGTGGCACCGGGGAGCTGTTTTTT. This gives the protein CASSLDRGGTGELFF.